The rows below give T cell receptor beta chains drawn from one sample of a study of vaccination effects on CD4 cells after COVID-19. Using immunoSEQ multiplex PCR, the repertoire was profiled, and TCRdb retains in-frame clones only, with some absent. Of more than 30,000 clones in the sample, roughly 79% were seen once. Antigen specificity for these receptors is unknown. The source material was CD4+ T cells from PBMCs cultured without peptide, sampled before COVID-19 vaccination. These receptor sequences come from a human donor who received a COVID-19 vaccine. Each CDR3 is given with its conserved first and last residue. Each record gives: J gene, clone size, V gene, D gene, CDR3 DNA, CDR3 protein. The D gene is left open where the match is weak. Clone size, where shown, is once, few, many, or a class for clones that have expanded.

J gene: TRBJ2-1; clone size: .; V gene: TRBV24-1; D gene: TRBD2; CDR3 DNA: TGTGCCACCAGTGATCCCCGACTAGCGGGAGTAAGTGAGCAGTTCTTC; CDR3 protein: CATSDPRLAGVSEQFF
J gene: TRBJ1-2; clone size: .; V gene: TRBV12-3/TRBV12-4; D gene: .; CDR3 DNA: TGTGCCAGCACCATAGGAGGGCTCTATGGCTACACCTTC; CDR3 protein: CASTIGGLYGYTF
J gene: TRBJ2-3; clone size: .; V gene: TRBV6-1; D gene: TRBD2; CDR3 DNA: TGTGCCAGCAGTGAACGGCAGCGGGGGGCCCAAGATACGCAGTATTTT; CDR3 protein: CASSERQRGAQDTQYF
J gene: TRBJ2-7; clone size: .; V gene: TRBV5-1; D gene: TRBD2; CDR3 DNA: TGCGCCAGCAGCTTAGCGGGAGGCTCCTACGAGCAGTACTTC; CDR3 protein: CASSLAGGSYEQYF
J gene: TRBJ1-2; clone size: few; V gene: TRBV6-1; D gene: .; CDR3 DNA: TGTGCCAGCAGTGACGGGGGCGGCTATGGCTACACCTTC; CDR3 protein: CASSDGGGYGYTF
J gene: TRBJ2-7; clone size: few; V gene: TRBV6-2/TRBV6-3; D gene: TRBD2; CDR3 DNA: TGTGCCAGCAGTTACGATGGGACTAGCGTCTACGAGCAGTACTTC; CDR3 protein: CASSYDGTSVYEQYF
J gene: TRBJ2-5; clone size: .; V gene: TRBV3-1/TRBV3-2; D gene: .; CDR3 DNA: TGTGCCAGCAGCCCACGACAGGCTCAAGAGACCCAGTACTTC; CDR3 protein: CASSPRQAQETQYF
J gene: TRBJ2-5; clone size: .; V gene: TRBV19; D gene: .; CDR3 DNA: TGTGCCAGTAGCTACTTGAAGACCCAGTACTTC; CDR3 protein: CASSYLKTQYF
J gene: TRBJ1-2; clone size: .; V gene: TRBV7-9; D gene: TRBD1; CDR3 DNA: TGTGCCAGCAGGAGACAGGGCGGTGACTATGGCTACACCTTC; CDR3 protein: CASRRQGGDYGYTF
J gene: TRBJ1-1; clone size: .; V gene: TRBV20-1; D gene: .; CDR3 DNA: TGCAGTGCTAGATGGGAGGGAGCCCTCTTT; CDR3 protein: CSARWEGALF
J gene: TRBJ1-2; clone size: few; V gene: TRBV7-8; D gene: .; CDR3 DNA: TGTGCCAGCAGCCCATCGACAGCCCTTAACTATGGCTACACCTTC; CDR3 protein: CASSPSTALNYGYTF
J gene: TRBJ2-5; clone size: once; V gene: TRBV4-1; D gene: TRBD2; CDR3 DNA: TGCGCCAGCAGCCAAGGATGGACTAGGGCAGAGACCCAGTACTTC; CDR3 protein: CASSQGWTRAETQYF
J gene: TRBJ2-7; clone size: .; V gene: TRBV7-2; D gene: .; CDR3 DNA: TGTGCCAGCAGCTTATCAACAGGTCACTACGAGCAGTACTTC; CDR3 protein: CASSLSTGHYEQYF
J gene: TRBJ2-7; clone size: .; V gene: TRBV6-1; D gene: .; CDR3 DNA: TGTGCCAGCAGTGAATTCGTCGGTAGCTCCTACGAGCAGTACTTC; CDR3 protein: CASSEFVGSSYEQYF
J gene: TRBJ2-1; clone size: .; V gene: TRBV2; D gene: TRBD1; CDR3 DNA: TGTGCCAAAAGGGGTCTGACAGGGGTTTTCGATGAGCAGTTCTTC; CDR3 protein: CAKRGLTGVFDEQFF
J gene: TRBJ1-1; clone size: .; V gene: TRBV19; D gene: .; CDR3 DNA: TGTGCCAGTAGTAGACAGGCATCGGGCACTGAAGCTTTCTTT; CDR3 protein: CASSRQASGTEAFF
J gene: TRBJ2-7; clone size: .; V gene: TRBV7-8; D gene: .; CDR3 DNA: TGTGCCAGCAGCTTAGTTTATTCAGGGTCCAGCTACGAGCAGTACTTC; CDR3 protein: CASSLVYSGSSYEQYF
J gene: TRBJ2-7; clone size: .; V gene: TRBV7-2; D gene: TRBD1; CDR3 DNA: TGTGCCAGCAGCTTAGCCGGCACAGGGGCAAGGGCCTACGAGCAGTACTTC; CDR3 protein: CASSLAGTGARAYEQYF
J gene: TRBJ2-7; clone size: .; V gene: TRBV14; D gene: .; CDR3 DNA: TGTGCCAGCAGCCAAATAGGCAGGGCCCTTCACGAGCAGTACTTC; CDR3 protein: CASSQIGRALHEQYF
J gene: TRBJ1-1; clone size: .; V gene: TRBV7-8; D gene: .; CDR3 DNA: TGTGCCAGCAGCTTAGTACAGGGAGAGACTGAAGCTTTCTTT; CDR3 protein: CASSLVQGETEAFF
J gene: TRBJ1-1; clone size: few; V gene: TRBV6-2/TRBV6-3; D gene: .; CDR3 DNA: TGTGCCAGCAGTTCGAGCTGGATGAACACTGAAGCTTTCTTT; CDR3 protein: CASSSSWMNTEAFF
J gene: TRBJ2-6; clone size: .; V gene: TRBV6-5; D gene: .; CDR3 DNA: TGTGCCAGCACTTTCTCTGGGGCCAACGTCCTGACTTTC; CDR3 protein: CASTFSGANVLTF
J gene: TRBJ1-2; clone size: .; V gene: TRBV5-1; D gene: .; CDR3 DNA: TGCGCCAGCAGCCCCGGCTCCACTAACTATGGCTACACCTTC; CDR3 protein: CASSPGSTNYGYTF
J gene: TRBJ2-2; clone size: .; V gene: TRBV11-2; D gene: TRBD1; CDR3 DNA: TGTGCCAGCAGCTCATACAGGGGCCCTTCGAACACCGGGGAGCTGTTTTTT; CDR3 protein: CASSSYRGPSNTGELFF
J gene: TRBJ2-7; clone size: .; V gene: TRBV19; D gene: TRBD1; CDR3 DNA: TGTGCCAGTTCCACTCTCCGAGGACAGGGAAGCTCCTACGAGCAGTACTTC; CDR3 protein: CASSTLRGQGSSYEQYF
J gene: TRBJ2-3; clone size: .; V gene: TRBV4-2; D gene: .; CDR3 DNA: TGTGCCAGCAGCCAAGGTGCGGAGAGCACAGATACGCAGTATTTT; CDR3 protein: CASSQGAESTDTQYF
J gene: TRBJ2-1; clone size: .; V gene: TRBV5-4; D gene: TRBD2; CDR3 DNA: TGTGCCAGCAGCTCCCGCAGGCTTAGCGGGGACTCCTACAATGAGCAGTTCTTC; CDR3 protein: CASSSRRLSGDSYNEQFF
J gene: TRBJ2-7; clone size: once; V gene: TRBV5-5; D gene: .; CDR3 DNA: TGTGCCAGCAGCTTGTTGCCGGCGGGGGCCGCCTACGAGCAGTACTTC; CDR3 protein: CASSLLPAGAAYEQYF
J gene: TRBJ2-5; clone size: .; V gene: TRBV6-2/TRBV6-3; D gene: TRBD2; CDR3 DNA: TGTGCCAGCAGTTCCCCCACCCGACTAGCGGGGATTCAAGAGACCCAGTACTTC; CDR3 protein: CASSSPTRLAGIQETQYF
J gene: TRBJ2-1; clone size: .; V gene: TRBV7-2; D gene: .; CDR3 DNA: TGTGCCAGCAGCTTTGGACGGGTCAATGAGCAGTTCTTC; CDR3 protein: CASSFGRVNEQFF
J gene: TRBJ2-3; clone size: .; V gene: TRBV3-1/TRBV3-2; D gene: TRBD2; CDR3 DNA: TGTGCCAGCATGACTAGCGGGGGCACAGATACGCAGTATTTT; CDR3 protein: CASMTSGGTDTQYF
J gene: TRBJ2-3; clone size: .; V gene: TRBV12-3/TRBV12-4; D gene: .; CDR3 DNA: TGTGCCAGCAGCCCCTCGGGTACGCAGTATTTT; CDR3 protein: CASSPSGTQYF
J gene: TRBJ1-1; clone size: .; V gene: TRBV7-9; D gene: .; CDR3 DNA: TGTGCCAGCACAAGTCTACAGGGAAAGCGGACTGAAGCTTTCTTT; CDR3 protein: CASTSLQGKRTEAFF
J gene: TRBJ2-3; clone size: .; V gene: TRBV9; D gene: TRBD2; CDR3 DNA: TGTGCCAGCAGCGCCGCCCCCCGCGGGGGACGAGATACGCAGTATTTT; CDR3 protein: CASSAAPRGGRDTQYF
J gene: TRBJ1-2; clone size: .; V gene: TRBV9; D gene: .; CDR3 DNA: TGTGCCAGCAGCGCCAGCGTCGGGTACAACTATGGCTACACCTTC; CDR3 protein: CASSASVGYNYGYTF
J gene: TRBJ1-1; clone size: .; V gene: TRBV5-4; D gene: .; CDR3 DNA: TGTGCCAGCAGCTTGGCCGGTGGGAGCATGAACACTGAAGCTTTCTTT; CDR3 protein: CASSLAGGSMNTEAFF
J gene: TRBJ2-5; clone size: .; V gene: TRBV4-1; D gene: TRBD1; CDR3 DNA: TGCGCCAGCAGCCACCCCGGGACAGGGGTTGAGACCCAGTACTTC; CDR3 protein: CASSHPGTGVETQYF
J gene: TRBJ2-1; clone size: few; V gene: TRBV11-2; D gene: TRBD2; CDR3 DNA: TGTGCCAGCAGTTCACTAGCGGGAGTTATAAATGAGCAGTTCTTC; CDR3 protein: CASSSLAGVINEQFF
J gene: TRBJ1-4; clone size: few; V gene: TRBV4-2; D gene: .; CDR3 DNA: TGTGCCAGCAGCCAAGATAAGGGGGAAAAACTGTTTTTT; CDR3 protein: CASSQDKGEKLFF
J gene: TRBJ1-1; clone size: few; V gene: TRBV5-1; D gene: TRBD1; CDR3 DNA: TGCGCCAGCAGCCCCGGGACAGCGAACACTGAAGCTTTCTTT; CDR3 protein: CASSPGTANTEAFF
J gene: TRBJ1-2; clone size: few; V gene: TRBV18; D gene: TRBD1; CDR3 DNA: TGTGCCAGCTCACCCGACAGGGTCGATGGCTACACCTTC; CDR3 protein: CASSPDRVDGYTF
J gene: TRBJ2-3; clone size: .; V gene: TRBV19; D gene: TRBD2; CDR3 DNA: TGTGCCAGTAGTCCGCTGACTAGCGGGGGGACTCATACGCAGTATTTT; CDR3 protein: CASSPLTSGGTHTQYF
J gene: TRBJ1-1; clone size: .; V gene: TRBV4-2; D gene: .; CDR3 DNA: TGTGCCAGCAGCCAAGACACCCGGGGCACTGAAGCTTTCTTT; CDR3 protein: CASSQDTRGTEAFF
J gene: TRBJ1-1; clone size: .; V gene: TRBV6-5; D gene: .; CDR3 DNA: TGTGCCACTACCCCGGGGGCACGGGGCACTGAAGCTTTCTTT; CDR3 protein: CATTPGARGTEAFF
J gene: TRBJ2-7; clone size: once; V gene: TRBV9; D gene: TRBD1; CDR3 DNA: TGTGCCAGCAGCGTCCAGGGGGAAGGTGGCGAGCAGTACTTC; CDR3 protein: CASSVQGEGGEQYF
J gene: TRBJ2-3; clone size: .; V gene: TRBV5-1; D gene: .; CDR3 DNA: TGCGCCAGCAGCTTGGGCGGGCTAACTAGCACAGATACGCAGTATTTT; CDR3 protein: CASSLGGLTSTDTQYF
J gene: TRBJ2-3; clone size: .; V gene: TRBV7-6; D gene: TRBD2; CDR3 DNA: TGTGCCAGCAGCTCCAAAGGGACTAGCGGGACTGTTAACTTCCGCACAGATACGCAGTATTTT; CDR3 protein: CASSSKGTSGTVNFRTDTQYF
J gene: TRBJ2-2; clone size: .; V gene: TRBV7-2; D gene: TRBD2; CDR3 DNA: TGTGCCAGCAGCTTAAGGGGACTAGCGGGACTCCGTAACACCGGGGAGCTGTTTTTT; CDR3 protein: CASSLRGLAGLRNTGELFF
J gene: TRBJ1-5; clone size: few; V gene: TRBV6-1; D gene: TRBD1; CDR3 DNA: TGTGCCAGCAGTGGGCGGACAGGGTATAGCAATCAGCCCCAGCATTTT; CDR3 protein: CASSGRTGYSNQPQHF
J gene: TRBJ1-1; clone size: .; V gene: TRBV4-3; D gene: .; CDR3 DNA: TGCGCCAGCAGCCAAGGGCACATGAACACTGAAGCTTTCTTT; CDR3 protein: CASSQGHMNTEAFF
J gene: TRBJ2-5; clone size: .; V gene: TRBV28; D gene: .; CDR3 DNA: TGTGCCAGCCGCTCGGCGGGGACGCAAGAGACCCAGTACTTC; CDR3 protein: CASRSAGTQETQYF
J gene: TRBJ2-5; clone size: .; V gene: TRBV7-2; D gene: TRBD1; CDR3 DNA: TGTGCCAGCAGCCCCGGGACAGTGGAGACCCAGTACTTC; CDR3 protein: CASSPGTVETQYF
J gene: TRBJ1-1; clone size: .; V gene: TRBV9; D gene: .; CDR3 DNA: TGTGCCAGCAGCGTAGAACCGAACACTGAAGCTTTCTTT; CDR3 protein: CASSVEPNTEAFF
J gene: TRBJ2-7; clone size: .; V gene: TRBV5-1; D gene: TRBD1; CDR3 DNA: TGCGCCAGCAGCGCCGGACAGGGACCTTACGAGCAGTACTTC; CDR3 protein: CASSAGQGPYEQYF
J gene: TRBJ2-1; clone size: .; V gene: TRBV23-1; D gene: TRBD1; CDR3 DNA: TGCGCCAGCAGTCACGACAGGGGGCCCTACAATGAGCAGTTCTTC; CDR3 protein: CASSHDRGPYNEQFF